These T cell receptor beta chains were read from a single sample in a study of cytotoxic CD8 clonotypes in ibrutinib-treated CLL. Sequencing was performed with immunoSEQ multiplex PCR; in TCRdb, only in-frame clones are kept and a portion is missing. The data contain about 200,000 clones, approximately 68% of them singletons. Sequences were derived from PBMCs, sampled after 24 months of ibrutinib treatment. These receptors all come from a human donor with chronic lymphocytic leukemia. Each CDR3 is given with its conserved first and last residue. Fields, in order: J gene, V gene, CDR3 protein.

TRBJ2-4	TRBV14	CASSQDRENIQYF
TRBJ2-7	TRBV29-1	CSVGGTNGYEQYF
TRBJ2-7	TRBV7-3	CASSLPIFVVGYEQYF
TRBJ1-2	TRBV18	CASSPTDYRYTF
TRBJ2-7	TRBV4-2	CASSQEGRAGYEQYF
TRBJ2-7	TRBV15	CATSPENLAFSYEQYF
TRBJ2-3	TRBV4-1	CASSPPPRVLGADTQYF
TRBJ1-4	TRBV19	CASSIGPGATNEKLFF
TRBJ2-5	TRBV7-7	CASSLGISGPETQYF
TRBJ2-3	TRBV6-5	CASSYSDGGTDTQYF
TRBJ1-1	TRBV30	CAWSDLNTEAFF
TRBJ2-2	TRBV10-3	CAISEASGVLGELFF
TRBJ2-5	TRBV5-1	CASSGGQGAHKTQYF
TRBJ2-7	TRBV10-2	CASSDPGSYEQYF
TRBJ1-1	TRBV7-2	CASSPNRGILGAFF
TRBJ2-7	TRBV5-1	CASTKDRASYEQYF
TRBJ2-1	TRBV5-8	CASSLRISDYNEQFF
TRBJ2-3	TRBV2	CASSEAGEDTQYF
TRBJ2-2	TRBV4-2	CASSQGTPGTGELFF
TRBJ1-2	TRBV5-4	CASSATGGRDYGYTF
TRBJ1-5	TRBV6-6	CASSLYNQPQHF
TRBJ2-1	TRBV4-2	CASSPGLAQFF
TRBJ1-5	TRBV13	CASSSPTGSSNQPQHF
TRBJ1-2	TRBV6-5	CASSLDMVGYGYTF
TRBJ1-5	TRBV6-5	CASSPGTPNQPQHF
TRBJ2-7	TRBV28	CASRDSRDRTYEQYF
TRBJ1-1	TRBV7-9	CASSLQGVNTEAFF
TRBJ1-1	TRBV7-9	CASSLEGESTEAFF
TRBJ2-6	TRBV13	CASSLEGVSGANVLTF
TRBJ2-1	TRBV20-1	CSAKVGLREFF
TRBJ2-7	TRBV7-2	CASSKGGLAVYF
TRBJ2-2	TRBV9	CASTPGQPNTGELFF
TRBJ2-7	TRBV27	CASSPGLAGVTREQYF
TRBJ2-5	TRBV5-4	CASSLVQREGGETQYF
TRBJ2-3	TRBV10-3	CAISEGTDTQYF
TRBJ2-3	TRBV5-1	CASSSGQGGGTDTQYF
TRBJ2-5	TRBV5-6	CASSLTKASGTQYF
TRBJ1-1	TRBV18	CASSPDMPGAREAFF
TRBJ1-1	TRBV27	CASSLYVSGNTEAFF
TRBJ2-1	TRBV2	CASSGGSGAYNEQFF
TRBJ2-1	TRBV2	CASSEGIAGGPWEQFF
TRBJ2-5	TRBV29-1	CSVRTSGRQETQYF
TRBJ2-7	TRBV5-4	CASSIGQGTYEQYF
TRBJ2-7	TRBV28	CASSKWDNSYEQYF
TRBJ2-3	TRBV7-6	CASSTHSDTQYF
TRBJ2-5	TRBV2	CASSPRQGHQETQYF
TRBJ2-7	TRBV18	CASSPLQGREQYF
TRBJ2-7	TRBV28	CASSLNWREFPYEQYF
TRBJ2-7	TRBV19	CASSIASGAYEQYF
TRBJ1-3	TRBV7-9	CASSSARAPSGNTIYF
TRBJ1-3	TRBV28	CASWGQGSGNTIYF
TRBJ2-3	TRBV7-2	CASSKGLSQDTQYF
TRBJ1-2	TRBV5-1	CASSLYVYTVNYGYTF
TRBJ2-7	TRBV18	CASSPMPKRDYEQYF
TRBJ2-5	TRBV11-2	CASSLGATQETQYF
TRBJ1-5	TRBV7-9	CASSLGIGPQTHSNQPQHF
TRBJ2-4	TRBV7-2	CASSLTGFGNIQYF
TRBJ2-7	TRBV4-1	CASSRVPAGFEIYEQYF
TRBJ1-5	TRBV15	CATSRDQTQPQHF
TRBJ1-2	TRBV6-5	CASSYDSTPSYGYTF